The 23 T cell receptor beta chains given below trace back to one sample, sequenced in a study of CD8 T cells in ankylosing spondylitis. TCRdb re-called the 5' RACE reads through MiXCR, storing one row per CDR3 protein. The profile covers fewer than 180,000 distinct CDR3 sequences, with around 42% appearing a single time and 13% to 15% taken by the ten largest. The material sequenced was synovial fluid, either unsorted or a sorted T cell fraction (not recorded which). Receptors were obtained from a male donor with ankylosing spondylitis.

The chain employs TRBV6-1 and TRBJ1-5; 9 nucleotides match TRBD1. Germline V CDR1 and CDR2: MNHNS, SASEGT. There are 14 residues in the CDR3. V lost 4 bases and J lost 6; bases outside the gene matches: 4. The CDR3 DNA follows: TGTGCCAGCAGTGGACAGGGGGTCTCTCAGCCCCAGCATTTT. As protein: CASSGQGVSQPQHF.

The chain uses TRBV12-3 or TRBV12-4 and TRBJ1-6, with D possibly being TRBD1 (5 bases). The CDR3 contains 14 residues. The V end lost 3 bases, the J end lost 3 bases, and 6 bases lay between the germline ends. Here the CDR3 DNA reads TGTGCCAGCAGTTTCCAGGGCTATAATTCACCCCTCCACTTT. Encoded protein: CASSFQGYNSPLHF.

In its sample, this clonotype was seen many times. The chain is built from TRBV7-8 and TRBJ2-1; D remains unclear. Germline CDR1 SGHVS, CDR2 FQNEAQ. V was trimmed by 1 base and J by 1 base, leaving 11 bases between them. The CDR3 extends over 16 amino acids. The CDR3 DNA reads TGTGCCAGCAGCTTAGAGGTCCCAGCGTCCTACAATGAGCAGTTCTTC. Its translation is CASSLEVPASYNEQFF.

The genes are TRBV7-9 and TRBJ2-5, with 10 bases identical to TRBD2. CDR3 size: 15 residues. V dropped 2 bases and J dropped 3; count of bases not matched to a gene: 3. The germline CDR1 and CDR2 sequences are SEHNR and FQNEAQ (reference sequence). The CDR3 DNA sequence: TGTGCCAGCAGCTTACGACTAGCGGGTAAAGAGACCCAGTACTTC. Translated: CASSLRLAGKETQYF.

This clonotype was observed many times. This chain connects TRBV11-2 to TRBJ1-3, with TRBD1 matching over 8 bases. The ends lost 6 bases at V and 3 bases at J; junction bases unmatched: 10. Germline assignment: CDR1 SGHAT and CDR2 FQNNGV. The CDR3 has 16 residues. This chain's CDR3 is CASRFGTGALGNTIYF. Here the CDR3 DNA reads TGTGCCAGCAGATTCGGGACAGGAGCCCTTGGAAACACCATATATTTT. Variable domain in full (rest from reference TRBV11-2 and TRBJ1-3): EAGVAQSPRYKIIEKRQSVAFWCNPISGHATLYWYQQILGQGPKLLIQFQNNGVVDDSQLPKDRFSAERLKGVDSTLKIQPAKLEDSAVYLCASRFGTGALGNTIYFGEGSWLTVV.

This clonotype was counted a few times. The rearrangement joins TRBV18 to TRBJ1-1, with D maybe TRBD1 (5 bases). This CDR3 region has 16 residues. Germline CDR1 is KGHSH and CDR2 is LQKENI. Trimming removed 3 bases from V and 1 base from J, with 15 bases in between. The CDR3 DNA reads as TGTGCCAGCTCACCTCAACCGGACATCTCGAACACTGAAGCTTTCTTT. The encoded protein is CASSPQPDISNTEAFF.

This chain joins TRBV7-9 and TRBJ1-4; D unclear. The germline V gene encodes CDR1 SEHNR and CDR2 FQNEAQ (reference sequence). The CDR3 covers 15 residues. The V end lost 4 bases, the J end lost 5 bases, and 14 bases lay between the germline ends. CDR3 sequence reads: CASSSGPEVNEKLFF. For the CDR3, the DNA is TGTGCCAGCAGCTCCGGCCCTGAGGTGAATGAAAAACTGTTTTTT.

This clonotype was recorded a few times. The chain combines TRBV6-5 with TRBJ2-1; TRBD2 matches at 7 bases. The CDR3 spans 16 residues. Trimming cost V 4 bases and J 0 bases; bases outside gene matches: 6. Germline V gene sequence: CDR1 MNHEY, CDR2 SVGAGI. The CDR3 DNA follows: TGTGCCAGCAGTTCGAGCGGGGTTTTCTCCTACAATGAGCAGTTCTTC. Encoded protein: CASSSSGVFSYNEQFF.

V gene TRBV18 combines with J gene TRBJ1-3; D is unresolved. CDR3 length equals 15 residues. V gave up 1 base and J gave up 0 bases, with 7 bases separating them. Looked up from germline, CDR1 is KGHSH and CDR2 is LQKENI. The CDR3 sequence is CASSPQRYSGNTIYF. The DNA for the CDR3 is TGTGCCAGCTCACCACAAAGATACTCTGGAAACACCATATATTTT.

The V gene is TRBV28, the J gene TRBJ2-2; the D gene is possibly TRBD1 (5 bases). Germline V gene data show CDR1 as MDHEN and CDR2 as SYDVKM. CDR3 size: 16 residues. Trimming took 2 bases from V and 2 from J, leaving 12 bases between them. The CDR3 region is CASSLRGRENTGELFF. For the CDR3, the DNA is TGTGCCAGCAGTTTAAGGGGCAGGGAAAACACCGGGGAGCTGTTTTTT.

The chain employs TRBV7-6 and TRBJ2-7; D tentatively reads TRBD1 or TRBD2 (5 bases each). V was cut by 5 bases and J by 1 base, with 12 bases left in between. Germline V gene lookup returns CDR1 SGHVS and CDR2 FNYEAQ. CDR3 size: 14 residues. In DNA form, the CDR3 reads TGTGCCAGCAGCAGGTTTGGGGGTTCCTACGAGCAGTACTTC. This translates into CASSRFGGSYEQYF. Using reference TRBV7-6 and TRBJ2-7 for the parts outside the CDR3, the full variable domain is GAGVSQSPRYKVTKRGQDVALRCDPISGHVSLYWYRQALGQGPEFLTYFNYEAQQDKSGLPNDRFSAERPEGSISTLTIQRTEQRDSAMYRCASSRFGGSYEQYFGPGTRLTVT.

The chain employs TRBV6-2 or TRBV6-3 and TRBJ1-1; the D gene is possibly TRBD1 (5 bases). Trimming cost V 2 bases and J 11 bases, with 9 bases left between them. The germline gives CDR1 MNHEY, CDR2 SVGEGT. This CDR3 contains 11 residues. CDR3 coding DNA: TGTGCCAGCAGTTACGGGACGGCGGCTTTCTTT. This gives the protein CASSYGTAAFF.

This clonotype was found many times. V usage is TRBV7-9 and J usage is TRBJ2-1; 9 bases agree with TRBD1. V lost 4 bases, J lost 5 bases, and 12 bases stayed unmatched. Per germline, CDR1 SEHNR and CDR2 FQNEAQ (reference sequence). The CDR3 is 17 amino acids. In DNA form, the CDR3 reads TGTGCCAGCAGCTCACCCGTTGTGACAGGGGGTAACAATGAGCAGTTCTTC. This gives the protein CASSSPVVTGGNNEQFF.

The CDR3 loop is CASSEGTYTGELFF. In nucleotides, the CDR3 is TGTGCCAGCAGTGAAGGGACTTACACCGGGGAGCTGTTTTTT. This chain connects TRBV6-1 to TRBJ2-2, with a possible D match to TRBD2 (5 bases). Germline-derived CDR1 and CDR2 are MNHNS and SASEGT. Between the trimmed V and J ends, which lost 1 base and 3 bases, there was a span of 6 bases. CDR3 size: 14 residues.

This rearrangement joins TRBV28 to TRBJ2-1, with 16 bases fitting TRBD2. Germline CDR1 MDHEN, CDR2 SYDVKM. This CDR3 contains 17 residues. Germline trimming cut 11 bases from V and 5 bases from J; bases unmatched to any gene: 12. Written as DNA, the CDR3 is TGTGCCGGCCACACCGGGACTAGCGGGAGGGGTGACAATGAGCAGTTCTTC. It encodes CAGHTGTSGRGDNEQFF.

The chain has TRBV28 and TRBJ1-2; D is uncertain. The CDR3 covers 13 residues. With 2 bases removed from V and 8 bases from J, the gap between germline ends came to 12 bases. CDR1 is MDHEN and CDR2 is SYDVKM in the germline V gene. The CDR3: CASSLVSRQGYTF. As DNA, the CDR3 is TGTGCCAGCAGTTTAGTTTCCAGGCAGGGCTACACCTTC.

The J gene is TRBJ2-2, the V gene TRBV20-1; D ambiguous. This CDR3 is built from 15 residues. Germline assignment: CDR1 DFQATT and CDR2 SNEGSKA (reference sequence). The germline V and J ends were trimmed by 1 base and 0 bases, with 9 bases remaining between them. Written as DNA, the CDR3 is TGCAGTGCTAGAGCCTTCACAGCGAACACCGGGGAGCTGTTTTTT. Translating it yields CSARAFTANTGELFF.

V gene TRBV7-8 combines with J gene TRBJ2-1, with D possibly called TRBD1 or TRBD2 (5 bases each). Germline V gives CDR1 SGHVS, CDR2 FQNEAQ. The CDR3 is 13 residues long. Trimming left V 6 bases short and J 9 bases short, with 15 bases between. The CDR3 region has the DNA TGTGCCAGCAGACTAGGGGCTAAAAGTGAGCAGTTCTTC. Translated: CASRLGAKSEQFF.

The J gene is TRBJ2-7, the V gene TRBV28, with 9 bases matching TRBD1. CDR3 length equals 14 residues. Trimming removed 6 bases from V and 5 bases from J; junction bases left unmatched: 8. Germline V CDR1 and CDR2: MDHEN, SYDVKM. Written as DNA, the CDR3 is TGTGCCAGCAGCACCGGGACAGGGTTCGACGAGCAGTACTTC. Translating it yields CASSTGTGFDEQYF.

CDR3 coding DNA: TGTGCCATCAGCTCCCGGAGGCATCAGCCCCAGCATTTT. It codes for CAISSRRHQPQHF. The chain recombines TRBV10-3 with TRBJ1-5; unclear D gene. The CDR3 is 13 residues long. The V and J ends lost 6 bases and 5 bases respectively, with 11 bases between them. Germline loops: CDR1 ENHRY, CDR2 SYGVKD.

V gene TRBV6-2 or TRBV6-3 combines with J gene TRBJ1-5; 9 bases map to TRBD1. V lost 5 bases, J lost 3 bases, and 8 bases stayed unmatched. Germline V lookup: CDR1 MNHEY, CDR2 SVGEGT. The CDR3 is 16 amino acids. CDR3 residues: CASSTGTGPPNQPQHF. As DNA, the CDR3 is TGTGCCAGCAGTACCGGGACAGGGCCCCCCAATCAGCCCCAGCATTTT.

In this sample, this clonotype turned up a few times. This chain connects TRBV6-1 to TRBJ2-7; weak D call: TRBD2 (5 bases). CDR3 size: 15 residues. V lost 1 base and J 1 base, leaving 11 bases between the germline ends. The germline CDR1 and CDR2 sequences are MNHNS and SASEGT. Here the CDR3 reads CASSEGETSSYEQYF. Here the CDR3 DNA reads TGTGCCAGCAGTGAAGGGGAGACTTCGTCCTACGAGCAGTACTTC.

The chain uses TRBV7-9 and TRBJ2-7; D could derive from TRBD1 or TRBD2 (5 bases each). Germline values: CDR1 SEHNR, CDR2 FQNEAQ (reference sequence). V was clipped by 3 bases and J by 2 bases, with 11 bases between them. The CDR3 covers 14 residues. CDR3 sequence: CASSLGTLAYEQYF. The CDR3 DNA reads TGTGCCAGCAGCTTGGGGACGCTAGCCTACGAGCAGTACTTC.